One and the same sample provided the 28 T cell receptor beta chains below, sequenced in a study. TCRdb used MiXCR to reprocess the 5' RACE reads, holding one entry per CDR3 protein. The profile shows 650 to 850 distinct CDR3 sequences, 9.2% of them singletons. Input material: total memory T cells from blood PBMCs. Regarding subset: transitional memory CD4+ T cells. The receptors stem from a male donor with HIV.

The chain employs TRBV11-3 and TRBJ1-6, with TRBD1 identical over 9 bases. The CDR3 loop spans 15 amino acids. V lost 5 bases to trimming and J lost 10 bases; unmatched junction nucleotides: 9. The germline CDR1 and CDR2 sequences are SGHNT and YENEEA. DNA of the CDR3: TGTGCCAGCAGCCAAAGGACAGGGGAGCAGTCACCCCTCCACTTT. This sequence encodes CASSQRTGEQSPLHF.

The gene calls are TRBV7-6 and TRBJ1-1, with D unresolved. Germline lookup yields CDR1 SGHVS and CDR2 FNYEAQ. Between the trimmed V and J ends, which lost 3 bases and 4 bases, there was a span of 9 bases. The CDR3 covers 13 residues. The chain's CDR3 is CASSFEDFTEAFF. The CDR3 DNA sequence: TGTGCCAGCAGCTTCGAGGACTTCACTGAAGCTTTCTTT.

Relative to its sample, this clonotype is large. CDR3 nucleotides: TGCGCCAGCAGCCCTTCCCAAAAAATCCGGGACGGCAATCTTTACGAGCAGTACTTC. Translated, it gives CASSPSQKIRDGNLYEQYF. This chain uses TRBV10-1 with TRBJ2-7; the D call may be TRBD1 or TRBD2 (5 bases each). With 6 bases removed from V and 4 bases from J, the gap between germline ends came to 31 bases. The CDR3 is made up of 19 amino acids. Germline-derived CDR1 and CDR2 are WNHNN and SYGVQD (reference sequence).

This clonotype showed up just a few times. V gene TRBV20-1 combines with J gene TRBJ2-1; TRBD2 matches 7 bases. CDR1 and CDR2 (germline): DFQATT, SNEGSKA (reference sequence). V lost 7 bases, J lost 8 bases, and 14 bases stayed unmatched. The CDR3 is made up of 14 amino acids. The CDR3 region is CSGMGLSSVDEQFF. The CDR3 region has the DNA TGCAGTGGAATGGGACTATCGTCTGTCGATGAGCAGTTCTTC.

This sequence joins TRBV4-3 and TRBJ2-1; maybe TRBD2 (5 bases). CDR1 LGHNA and CDR2 YSLEER come from the germline V gene. V was trimmed by 0 bases and J by 9 bases, leaving 12 bases between them. This CDR3 has 14 amino acids. The CDR3 sequence is CASSQEGVRAEQFF. CDR3 bases: TGCGCCAGCAGCCAAGAAGGTGTGAGGGCTGAGCAGTTCTTC.

This clonotype is labeled large. The genes are TRBV28 and TRBJ2-1, with D uncertain. Germline V gene data show CDR1 as MDHEN and CDR2 as SYDVKM. V lost 6 bases and J 0 bases, leaving 18 bases between the germline ends. The CDR3 length is 17 residues. The CDR3 sequence: CASSVRMGRSSYNEQFF. The CDR3 coding sequence is TGTGCCAGCAGCGTCCGGATGGGAAGGAGCTCCTACAATGAGCAGTTCTTC.

By sample share, this clonotype is large. This sequence joins TRBV7-2 and TRBJ2-7; 12 bases fit TRBD1. Per germline, CDR1 SGHTA and CDR2 FQGNSA. The CDR3 length is 15 residues. V trimming: 2 bases; J trimming: 5 bases; junction bases outside the gene matches: 4. The CDR3 nucleotides read TGTGCCAGCAGCTTACCGGGACAGGGGGCCCACGAGCAGTACTTC. Translated, it gives CASSLPGQGAHEQYF.

This clonotype was detected a few times. The gene calls are TRBV5-6 and TRBJ2-7; D gene unclear. CDR1 and CDR2 from the germline V gene are SGHDT and YYEEEE. V lost 2 bases and J 4 bases, leaving 13 bases between the germline ends. CDR3 length equals 14 residues. The CDR3 sequence is CASSLASKPYEQYF. CDR3 coding DNA: TGTGCCAGCAGCTTAGCATCAAAGCCTTACGAGCAGTACTTC.

This clonotype was counted between two and nine times. The chain has TRBV6-2 or TRBV6-3 and TRBJ2-3, with 11 bases matching TRBD2. Losses at the gene ends were 2 bases for V and 1 base for J; bases not matched to a gene: 11. Germline-derived CDR1 and CDR2 are MNHEY and SVGEGT. This CDR3 contains 19 residues. The CDR3 reads CASSYTLAGGLGGTDTQYF. The DNA of the CDR3 is TGTGCCAGCAGTTACACCCTAGCGGGAGGCTTGGGTGGCACAGATACGCAGTATTTT.

This clonotype is large within its sample. The chain employs TRBV7-2 and TRBJ2-7; unclear D gene. The CDR3 totals 14 residues. Between the trimmed V and J ends, which lost 5 bases and 2 bases, there was a span of 13 bases. Germline V gene lookup returns CDR1 SGHTA and CDR2 FQGNSA. The CDR3 spells CASSRRNTAYEQYF. CDR3 coding DNA: TGTGCCAGCAGCCGCCGGAACACCGCCTACGAGCAGTACTTC.

V is TRBV10-3 and J is TRBJ2-3, with D perhaps TRBD2 (5 bases). V was clipped by 8 bases and J by 0 bases, with 18 bases between them. The CDR3 consists of 16 residues. Germline V lookup: CDR1 ENHRY, CDR2 SYGVKD. For the CDR3, the DNA is TGTGCCATCGGTCTCCGCGGAGGAACTAGCACAGATACGCAGTATTTT. Amino acid sequence: CAIGLRGGTSTDTQYF.

The chain joins TRBV11-3 to TRBJ2-7, with D perhaps TRBD1 or TRBD2 (5 bases each). CDR3 length equals 16 residues. V was shortened by 4 bases and J by 4 bases, with 20 bases between the two germline ends. The germline V gene has CDR1 SGHNT and CDR2 YENEEA. The CDR3 coding sequence is TGTGCCAGCAGCTCCATCCGGGACCCCAAATCGTACGAGCAGTACTTC. Its translation is CASSSIRDPKSYEQYF.

The rearrangement uses TRBV30 and TRBJ1-4; D uncertain. Germline V lookup: CDR1 GTSNPN, CDR2 SVGIG (reference sequence). The CDR3 length is 11 residues. The V end lost 2 bases, the J end lost 8 bases, and 6 bases lay between the germline ends. Here the CDR3 DNA reads TGTGCCTGGAGTAGGCAGGAAAAACTGTTTTTT. Encoded protein: CAWSRQEKLFF.

The rearrangement uses TRBV6-5 and TRBJ1-1, with TRBD1 matching over 9 bases. V gave up 0 bases and J gave up 6 bases; unmatched junction bases: 5. The CDR3 is made up of 15 amino acids. The V gene's germline CDR1 is MNHEY and CDR2 SVGAGI. CDR3 in DNA: TGTGCCAGCAGTTACTCGGACAGGGGATTAGCTGAAGCTTTCTTT. Translating gives CASSYSDRGLAEAFF.

This clonotype is termed large. The rearrangement joins TRBV10-3 to TRBJ1-2; no reliable D call. Germline CDR1 reads ENHRY; CDR2 reads SYGVKD. V shed 3 bases and J shed 1 base, with 9 bases lying between them. This CDR3 region has 14 residues. The CDR3 sequence: CAISERFFNYGYTF. As DNA, the CDR3 is TGTGCCATCAGTGAAAGGTTTTTTAACTATGGCTACACCTTC.

Written as DNA, the CDR3 is TGTGCCAGCAGCTCGAAGGGGGGCCAAACTAATGAAAAACTGTTTTTT. It yields the protein CASSSKGGQTNEKLFF. The chain combines TRBV6-1 with TRBJ1-4, with D possibly being TRBD1 (6 bases). Germline CDR1 and CDR2: MNHNS and SASEGT. CDR3 length equals 16 residues. Trimming cost V 6 bases and J 1 base, with 15 bases left between them.

Regarding this clonotype: With a much larger clone just one base away, this may be a read error. V and J are TRBV6-1 and TRBJ1-2, with D uncertain. V shed 6 bases and J shed 3 bases, with 17 bases lying between them. The CDR3 loop spans 15 amino acids. The germline gives CDR1 MNHNS, CDR2 SASEGT. The CDR3 reads CASSDFFRVDYGYTF. DNA of the CDR3: TGTGCCAGCAGCGATTTTTTTAGAGTAGACTATGGCTACACCTTC.

In DNA form, the CDR3 reads TGTGCCTGGAGTGTCCCTCTTGGGGGGACCTACGAGCAGTACTTC. Residues: CAWSVPLGGTYEQYF. The chain combines TRBV30 with TRBJ2-7, with a tentative D call TRBD2 (6 bases). CDR3 length: 15 amino acids. V lost 0 bases and J lost 2, with 14 bases in between. Looked up from germline, CDR1 is GTSNPN and CDR2 is SVGIG (reference sequence).

The chain uses TRBV6-2 or TRBV6-3 and TRBJ2-7; 7 bases fit TRBD2. The CDR3 is 14 residues long. V shed 0 bases and J 6 bases; nucleotides not matched to a gene: 5. The germline gives CDR1 MNHEY, CDR2 SVGEGT. The CDR3 loop is CASSYSRQRGEQYF. CDR3 coding DNA: TGTGCCAGCAGTTACTCGAGACAGCGGGGCGAGCAGTACTTC.

The chain joins TRBV20-1 to TRBJ1-6, with 11 bases matching TRBD1. Germline V CDR1 and CDR2: DFQATT, SNEGSKA (reference sequence). The CDR3 has 13 amino acids. The V segment lost 5 bases and the J segment 9 bases; nucleotides outside the gene matches: 3. The CDR3 DNA is TGCAGTGCTGGACAGGGGGCTAGTTCACCCCTCCACTTT. Translating gives CSAGQGASSPLHF.

A few counts support this clonotype. The chain recombines TRBV29-1 with TRBJ1-1, with D possibly being TRBD1 (6 bases). The CDR3 loop spans 13 amino acids. V lost 4 bases to trimming and J lost 4 bases, with 13 bases between them. Germline CDR1 and CDR2: SQVTM and ANQGSEA. The CDR3 coding sequence is TGCAGCGTTGCAGGGGCCGGGCTCACTGAAGCTTTCTTT. The encoded protein is CSVAGAGLTEAFF.

This clonotype was recorded a few times. The chain is built from TRBV12-3 or TRBV12-4 and TRBJ2-7; possible D gene TRBD2, 5 bases. This CDR3 has 15 residues. The V and J ends lost 8 bases and 0 bases respectively, with 17 bases between them. The CDR3 region is CASRIGRAASYEQYF. Written as DNA, the CDR3 is TGTGCCAGCCGAATAGGGCGGGCCGCCTCCTACGAGCAGTACTTC.

V and J are TRBV30 and TRBJ2-1; D may correspond to TRBD1 or TRBD2 (5 bases each). V was cut by 0 bases and J by 9 bases, with 15 bases left in between. Germline loops: CDR1 GTSNPN, CDR2 SVGIG (reference sequence). The CDR3 loop spans 14 amino acids. CDR3 loop: CAWSVPVGESEQFF. The CDR3 DNA is TGTGCCTGGAGTGTACCCGTGGGGGAAAGTGAGCAGTTCTTC.

The rearrangement joins TRBV19 to TRBJ2-1, with 10 bases identical to TRBD1. The V and J ends lost 3 bases and 7 bases, in that order; junction bases with no gene match: 9. The germline V gene encodes CDR1 LNHDA and CDR2 SQIVND (reference sequence). This CDR3 region has 16 residues. The CDR3 region has the DNA TGTGCCAGTAGTATTATGGGACAGGGGTCTGGGAATGAGCAGTTCTTC. This sequence encodes CASSIMGQGSGNEQFF. Full variable domain (missing parts from reference TRBV19 and TRBJ2-1): DGGITQSPKYLFRKEGQNVTLSCEQNLNHDAMYWYRQDPGQGLRLIYYSQIVNDFQKGDIAEGYSVSREKKESFPLTVTSAQKNPTAFYLCASSIMGQGSGNEQFFGPGTRLTVL.

This clonotype is termed large. The rearrangement joins TRBV10-3 to TRBJ1-5, with no clear D. Germline V CDR1 and CDR2: ENHRY, SYGVKD. The ends were cut back, 6 bases at V and 3 bases at J, with 12 bases in the middle. The CDR3 has 14 amino acids. The CDR3 here is CAISSAIDNQPQHF. For the CDR3, the DNA is TGTGCCATCAGCTCCGCCATCGACAATCAGCCCCAGCATTTT.

Judged by abundance, this clonotype is large. The chain is built from TRBV6-1 and TRBJ2-4; 8 nucleotides agree with TRBD1. The CDR3 spans 16 residues. CDR1 is MNHNS and CDR2 is SASEGT in the germline V gene. V gave up 5 bases and J gave up 3 bases; unmatched junction bases: 9. CDR3 region: CASSPPRGLGKNIQYF. The CDR3 coding sequence is TGTGCCAGCAGTCCTCCCAGGGGGCTTGGCAAAAACATTCAGTACTTC.

Sample share makes this clonotype large (0.1 to 1%). The rearrangement links TRBV11-3 to TRBJ2-2, with no clear D. Germline assignment: CDR1 SGHNT and CDR2 YENEEA. Trimming stripped 1 base from V and 0 bases from J, with 9 bases between. The CDR3 has 16 amino acids. CDR3 bases: TGTGCCAGCAGCTTAGGTACCACAACGAACACCGGGGAGCTGTTTTTT. Residues: CASSLGTTTNTGELFF.

By frequency in the sample, this clonotype is large (0.1 to 1%). This rearrangement joins TRBV30 to TRBJ2-4; a possible D gene is TRBD2 (6 bases). The CDR3 totals 17 residues. The V end lost 4 bases, the J end lost 0 bases, and 19 bases lay between the germline ends. The germline CDR1 and CDR2 sequences are GTSNPN and SVGIG (reference sequence). The DNA of the CDR3 is TGTGCCTGGAATACCCAGATCGGGGGTTTAGCCAAAAACATTCAGTACTTC. Translation: CAWNTQIGGLAKNIQYF.